This T cell receptor beta chain is from a study of shared clonotypes between healthy human individuals. The study's findings and limits: The study found about 5% of naive CD4 clonotypes shared across a few donors. Even with large depth, rarefaction showed that sorted-subset sequencing was incomplete.

About this clone: Its antigen is not known.

CDR3 size: 17 residues. Trimming removed 4 bases from V and 0 bases from J, with 18 bases in between. Germline CDR1 is SNHLY and CDR2 is FYNNEI. An even split of each subset's genomic DNA across several immunoSEQ plates was performed. Sequencing used immunoSEQ multiplex PCR; TCRdb keeps in-frame clones, though not all of them. The table includes 500,000 to 550,000 clones, roughly 95% detected once. The sequenced sample consisted of naive CD4+ T cells sorted from blood. Specified subset: CD45RA+ positively selected. The receptor was isolated from a young woman in good health. The V call is TRBV2, the J call TRBJ1-1, with D possibly matching TRBD1 (5 bases). The chain's CDR3 is CASSVRGIATLNTEAFF. The CDR3 DNA reads TGTGCCAGCAGTGTCCGGGGCATTGCGACTTTGAACACTGAAGCTTTCTTT.